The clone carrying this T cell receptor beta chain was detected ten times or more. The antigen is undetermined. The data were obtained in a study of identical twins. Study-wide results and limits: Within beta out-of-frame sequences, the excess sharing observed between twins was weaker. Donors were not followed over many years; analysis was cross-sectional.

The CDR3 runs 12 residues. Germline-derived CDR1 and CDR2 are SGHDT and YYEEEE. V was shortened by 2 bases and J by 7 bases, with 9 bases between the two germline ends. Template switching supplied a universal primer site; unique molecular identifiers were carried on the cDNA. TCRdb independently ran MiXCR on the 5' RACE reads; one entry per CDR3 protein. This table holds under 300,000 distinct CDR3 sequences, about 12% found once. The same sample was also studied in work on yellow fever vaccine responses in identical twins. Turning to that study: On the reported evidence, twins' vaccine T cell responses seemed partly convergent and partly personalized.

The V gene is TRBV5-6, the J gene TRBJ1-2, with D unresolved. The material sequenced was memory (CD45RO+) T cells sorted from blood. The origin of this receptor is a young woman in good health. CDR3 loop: CASSFPDGGYTF. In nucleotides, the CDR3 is TGTGCCAGCAGCTTTCCAGATGGTGGCTACACCTTC.